This TCR beta chain appears in the sequencing data of a study of identical twins. Findings and caveats of the study: High-abundance cord blood beta clonotypes had fewer insertions; memory repertoires showed none. Compared with unrelated sharing, twin-shared out-of-frame alpha sequences had more low-probability sequences. The study found weaker excess twin sharing in beta out-of-frame sequences.

Germline V CDR1 and CDR2: MGHRA, YSYEKL. Trimming removed 3 bases from V and 4 bases from J; junction bases left unmatched: 9. CDR3 length: 17 residues. This clonotype was counted between two and nine times. Its antigen is undetermined. A universal primer site was incorporated via template switching, and the cDNA contained unique molecular identifiers. TCRdb independently ran MiXCR on the 5' RACE reads; one entry per CDR3 protein. Of around 650,000 distinct CDR3 sequences listed, under 8.5% were seen once; the top ten hold approximately 1.5%. A further study also used this sample, focusing on yellow fever vaccine responses in identical twins.

The sequence derives from a woman between 18 and 29 years old in good health. Input material: PBMCs. This rearrangement joins TRBV4-1 to TRBJ2-5; 12 nucleotides match TRBD2. The CDR3 sequence: CASSQDPSGGVRETQYF. The CDR3, as DNA: TGCGCCAGCAGCCAGGATCCTAGCGGGGGGGTGAGAGAGACCCAGTACTTC.